This T cell receptor (beta chain) originates from a study of monozygotic twins with inflammatory bowel disease. Someone took an approximately 2.5 ml blood sample from each of the donors. To note about this clonotype: What it recognizes is unknown.

Study-level results: It was in IBD patients that TCRbeta diversity (inverse Simpson) was lower than in healthy co-twins. Limited statistical power may explain no repertoire similarity difference between concordant and discordant twins.

Each TCR library used 3500 ng of total RNA. Reanalyzing the 5' RACE reads, TCRdb keeps one entry per CDR3 protein, without DNA. The sample has about 330,000 distinct CDR3 sequences. Germline V lookup: CDR1 SGHRS, CDR2 YFSETQ. The CDR3 contains 13 residues. V usage is TRBV5-1 and J usage is TRBJ1-1; TCRdb selects TRBD1, and the lack of DNA leaves this call unchecked. Sequenced: blood. The TCR was taken from a human donor with ulcerative colitis or Crohn's disease, or a healthy co-twin of an affected twin (not recorded which). The CDR3 is CASSLARGNEAFF.